A selection of T cell receptor beta chains follows, all from one sample in a study of cytomegalovirus exposure and HLA in healthy donors. Measured with immunoSEQ multiplex PCR; TCRdb has only the in-frame clones, and not every one. The sample yields about 260,000 clones, roughly 70% seen once. Sample: PBMCs. The receptors stem from a female donor in good health and CMV-seronegative. The CDR3 runs from the conserved cysteine through the conserved F or W. D genes are given only for firm matches. Only some rows state a clone size, as once, few, many or a class for expanded clones.

-,-,TRBJ1-3,TRBV7-9,CASGEGAGNTIYF,TGTGCCAGCGGGGAAGGGGCTGGAAACACCATATATTTT
-,-,TRBJ2-7,TRBV7-9,CSSSLATGYEQYF,TGTTCCAGCAGCTTAGCTACGGGGTACGAGCAGTACTTC
-,-,TRBJ2-6,TRBV7-8,CASSLWPGANVLTF,TGTGCCAGCAGCTTATGGCCTGGGGCCAACGTCCTGACTTTC
-,-,TRBJ2-5,TRBV2,CASSERTIWETQYF,TGTGCCAGCAGTGAACGGACTATATGGGAGACCCAGTACTTC
-,-,TRBJ2-1,TRBV5-4,CASSKPTSGGNEQFF,TGTGCCAGCAGCAAACCGACTAGTGGCGGGAATGAGCAGTTCTTC
-,-,TRBJ1-3,TRBV19,CASSTPGVSGNTIYF,TGTGCCAGTAGTACCCCCGGAGTCTCTGGAAACACCATATATTTT
-,-,TRBJ2-1,TRBV19,CASTPGQDGFGQFF,TGTGCCAGTACGCCGGGACAAGACGGGTTTGGGCAGTTCTTC
once,TRBD1,TRBJ2-3,TRBV5-6,CASSQRQGSPGQYF,TGTGCCAGCAGCCAGAGACAGGGGTCTCCGGGTCAGTATTTT
once,-,TRBJ1-5,TRBV12-2,CASRPDSLTGNQPQHF,TGTGCAAGTCGCCCGGACAGCCTGACGGGCAATCAGCCCCAGCATTTT
-,TRBD1,TRBJ2-1,TRBV30,CAWAGTGGRDEQFF,TGTGCCTGGGCAGGGACAGGGGGCAGGGATGAGCAGTTCTTC
-,TRBD1,TRBJ2-7,TRBV6-5,CASSPTWDRGYEQYF,TGTGCCAGCAGCCCCACTTGGGACAGGGGCTACGAGCAGTACTTC
-,TRBD2,TRBJ2-7,TRBV10-3,CAISDRGGGLAGEQYF,TGTGCCATCAGTGACCGCGGAGGGGGACTAGCGGGCGAGCAGTACTTC
few,TRBD2,TRBJ2-1,TRBV7-2,CASGTSGFHNEQFF,TGTGCCAGCGGGACTAGCGGGTTCCACAATGAGCAGTTCTTC
-,-,TRBJ2-7,TRBV4-1,CASSQDPAANYEQYF,TGCGCCAGCAGCCAAGATCCAGCGGCCAACTACGAGCAGTACTTC
-,-,TRBJ2-7,TRBV10-3,CAITPLWTADSYEQYF,TGTGCCATCACGCCGCTTTGGACAGCAGACTCCTACGAGCAGTACTTC
few,-,TRBJ2-7,TRBV7-6,CASSLAGKDYEQYF,TGTGCCAGCAGCTTAGCCGGTAAAGACTACGAGCAGTACTTC
once,-,TRBJ2-1,TRBV9,CASSQGGSPGDEQFF,TGTGCCAGCAGCCAGGGTGGGTCCCCAGGGGATGAGCAGTTCTTC